A single sample gave rise to the 5 T cell receptor beta chains below, sequenced in a study of T cells in Graves' hyperthyroidism and ophthalmopathy. Amplification targeted TCR beta CDR3 regions from RNA transcripts. Initially, a first-round RT-PCR of the TCR CDR3 employed the HTBI primer set. TCRdb reanalysed the multiplex PCR reads using MiXCR and keeps one entry per CDR3 protein. Altogether hundreds of thousands of distinct CDR3 sequences are present, 15% to 20% being singletons, with the ten largest covering roughly 3.3%. The sequenced material came from blood. The receptors were sampled from a woman between 35 and 50 years old with Graves' ophthalmopathy.

This clonotype has ten or more counts. The chain joins TRBV5-1 to TRBJ1-1, with D uncertain. The CDR3 totals 13 residues. Trimming removed 2 bases from V and 5 bases from J, with 10 bases in between. Per germline, CDR1 SGHRS and CDR2 YFSETQ. The CDR3, as DNA: TGCGCCAGCAGCTTCAACAGCAAGACTGAAGCTTTCTTT. Residues: CASSFNSKTEAFF.

The chain couples TRBV9 to TRBJ2-2, with TRBD2 matching 13 bases. V trimming: 4 bases; J trimming: 3 bases; junction bases outside the gene matches: 3. Germline V gene data show CDR1 as SGDLS and CDR2 as YYNGEE. There are 16 residues in the CDR3. CDR3 nucleotide sequence: TGTGCCAGCAGCCGGGGACTAGCGGGGTACACCGGGGAGCTGTTTTTT. It encodes CASSRGLAGYTGELFF.

This chain joins TRBV6-2 or TRBV6-3 and TRBJ1-4, with D hard to call. Germline V gives CDR1 MNHEY, CDR2 SVGEGT. The germline V and J ends were trimmed by 2 bases and 8 bases, with 18 bases remaining between them. The length of the CDR3 is 16 residues. The CDR3 here is CASSYKFGLFYEKLFF. The CDR3 DNA sequence: TGTGCCAGCAGTTACAAATTTGGGCTATTTTACGAAAAACTGTTTTTT.

A few counts support this clonotype. The rearrangement joins TRBV2 to TRBJ2-7; D may be TRBD1 (6 bases). The CDR3 runs 14 residues. V was pared by 7 bases and J by 0 bases, with 13 bases between. Germline assignment: CDR1 SNHLY and CDR2 FYNNEI. This chain's CDR3 is CASKPRDNSYEQYF. CDR3 bases: TGTGCCAGCAAGCCACGGGACAACTCCTACGAGCAGTACTTC.

V usage is TRBV6-1 and J usage is TRBJ2-1, with a possible D match to TRBD2 (6 bases). There are 18 residues in the CDR3. Trimming cost V 6 bases and J 5 bases, with 26 bases left between them. Per germline, CDR1 MNHNS and CDR2 SASEGT. The CDR3 protein is CASSPIPTGPGVDNEQFF. DNA of the CDR3: TGTGCCAGCAGCCCCATCCCGACGGGGCCGGGAGTTGACAATGAGCAGTTCTTC.